This T cell receptor beta chain was captured in a study of blood T cell repertoires in COVID-19. Study details: Material from acute and convalescent COVID-19 was sourced from the United States, Italy and Spain. PBMCs, B-cell-depleted T cells, or T cells were the source of the cDNA or gDNA that made up the material.

Seattle patients were enrolled during active infection and followed longitudinally. V was pared by 1 base and J by 0 bases, with 5 bases between. The CDR3 is 14 residues long. CDR1 SGHNT and CDR2 YENEEA come from the germline V gene. Regarding this clone: Other DNA sequences in this sample translate to the same CDR3.

TCRdb keeps only in-frame clones here, not all; method: immunoSEQ multiplex PCR. In the table there are roughly 200,000 clones, 75% to 90% of which are singletons. The material sequenced was peripheral blood. This clonotype originated in an elderly woman with COVID-19, enrolled during active disease. This chain connects TRBV11-3 to TRBJ2-3; D is uncertain. The CDR3: CASSLGRSTDTQYF. CDR3 coding DNA: TGTGCCAGCAGCTTAGGCCGGAGCACAGATACGCAGTATTTT. Full variable domain (rest looked up from reference TRBV11-3 and TRBJ2-3): EAGVVQSPRYKIIEKKQPVAFWCNPISGHNTLYWYLQNLGQGPELLIRYENEEAVDDSQLPKDRFSAERLKGVDSTLKIQPAELGDSAVYLCASSLGRSTDTQYFGPGTRLTVL.